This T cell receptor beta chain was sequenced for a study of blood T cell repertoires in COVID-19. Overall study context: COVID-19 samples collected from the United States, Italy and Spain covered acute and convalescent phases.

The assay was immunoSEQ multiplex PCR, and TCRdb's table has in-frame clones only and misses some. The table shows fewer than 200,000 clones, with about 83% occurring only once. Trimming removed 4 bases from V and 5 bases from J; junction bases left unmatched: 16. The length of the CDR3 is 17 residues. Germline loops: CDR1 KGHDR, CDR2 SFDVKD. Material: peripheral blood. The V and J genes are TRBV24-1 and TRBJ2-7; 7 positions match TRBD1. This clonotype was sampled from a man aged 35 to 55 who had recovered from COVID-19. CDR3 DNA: TGTGCCACCAGTGAAATGATCGACAGGGTGAGGCGGGACGAGCAGTACTTC. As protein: CATSEMIDRVRRDEQYF.